These 14 T cell receptor beta chains were sequenced from one sample in a study of CD8+ T cells in alopecia areata. Extraction of RNA preceded its reverse transcription into cDNA, which served as the sequencing template. Sequencing used immunoSEQ multiplex PCR; TCRdb keeps in-frame clones, though not all of them. The sample records some 170,000 clones, 50% to 75% being singletons. Treatment denoted: oral pan-JAK inhibitor, 5-10 mg twice daily. This specimen was CD4+ T cells sorted from blood, taken between weeks 55 and 70, from a patient treated with tofacitinib. The receptor source for this set is a human donor with alopecia areata.

The genes are TRBV10-3 and TRBJ2-1; the match to TRBD2 covers 7 bases. The V segment lost 4 bases and the J segment 3 bases; nucleotides outside the gene matches: 9. The CDR3 sequence is 16 residues long. Germline assignment: CDR1 ENHRY and CDR2 SYGVKD. CDR3 sequence: CAISGMGLTDYNEQFF. CDR3 DNA sequence: TGTGCCATCAGTGGGATGGGACTAACCGACTACAATGAGCAGTTCTTC.

Only a few counts were recorded for this clone. V usage is TRBV5-4 and J usage is TRBJ1-1; D gene ambiguous. Germline CDR1 SGHNT, CDR2 YYREEE (reference sequence). CDR3 length equals 15 residues. Trimming took 1 base from V and 0 from J, leaving 10 bases between them. The DNA of the CDR3 is TGTGCCAGCAGCTTGTTCTCGGGCTTGAACACTGAAGCTTTCTTT. As protein: CASSLFSGLNTEAFF.

The J gene is TRBJ1-2, the V gene TRBV30; D is possibly TRBD1 (5 bases). Trimming shortened V by 3 bases and J by 5 bases, and 10 bases separated the two germline ends. The CDR3 length is 12 residues. The germline V gene encodes CDR1 GTSNPN and CDR2 SVGIG (reference sequence). CDR3 sequence (DNA): TGTGCCTGGAGAACGGGGACTTATGGCTACACCTTC. Translating gives CAWRTGTYGYTF.

This clone was observed a few times. V usage is TRBV2 and J usage is TRBJ1-1; D gene uncertain. V was clipped by 5 bases and J by 0 bases, with 7 bases between them. This CDR3 has 13 amino acids. The germline gives CDR1 SNHLY, CDR2 FYNNEI. The CDR3 reads CASSYGMNTEAFF. The CDR3 bases are TGTGCCAGCAGTTACGGCATGAACACTGAAGCTTTCTTT. Combining the CDR3 with reference TRBV2 and TRBJ1-1 gives the whole variable domain EPEVTQTPSHQVTQMGQEVILRCVPISNHLYFYWYRQILGQKVEFLVSFYNNEISEKSEIFDDQFSVERPDGSNFTLKIRSTKLEDSAMYFCASSYGMNTEAFFGQGTRLTVV.

The chain combines TRBV27 with TRBJ1-3; possible D gene TRBD1, 6 bases. The germline V gene encodes CDR1 MNHEY and CDR2 SMNVEV (reference sequence). The CDR3 contains 16 residues. V was shortened by 4 bases and J by 7 bases, with 20 bases between the two germline ends. CDR3 loop: CASSSRPGGAWNTIYF. DNA of the CDR3: TGTGCCAGCAGTTCCCGACCCGGGGGCGCCTGGAACACCATATATTTT.

A word on this clone: This sample also contains other DNA sequences that code for the same CDR3. The chain uses TRBV30 and TRBJ2-7; 7 positions agree with TRBD1. The CDR3 covers 11 residues. J gave up 3 bases and V 4 bases, and 0 bases lay outside the gene matches. CDR1 is GTSNPN and CDR2 is SVGIG in the germline V gene (reference sequence). For the CDR3, the DNA is TGTGCCTGGAACAGGGGCTACGAGCAGTACTTC. Its protein product is CAWNRGYEQYF. The full variable domain, in which reference TRBV30 and TRBJ2-7 provide the parts outside the CDR3, is SQTIHQWPATLVQPVGSPLSLECTVEGTSNPNLYWYRQAAGRGLQLLFYSVGIGQISSEVPQNLSASRPQDRQFILSSKKLLLSDSGFYLCAWNRGYEQYFGPGTRLTVT.

J is TRBJ1-2 and V is TRBV29-1; D gene unclear. The germline V and J ends were trimmed by 3 bases and 10 bases, with 18 bases remaining between them. The length of the CDR3 is 13 residues. The germline V gene has CDR1 SQVTM and CDR2 ANQGSEA. The CDR3 here is CSVEVAFGAAYTF. In nucleotides, the CDR3 is TGCAGCGTTGAGGTCGCCTTCGGCGCGGCCTACACCTTC. Full variable domain (remainder filled in from reference TRBV29-1 and TRBJ1-2): SAVISQKPSRDICQRGTSLTIQCQVDSQVTMMFWYRQQPGQSLTLIATANQGSEATYESGFVIDKFPISRPNLTFSTLTVSNMSPEDSSIYLCSVEVAFGAAYTFGSGTRLTVV.

The rearrangement uses TRBV9 and TRBJ2-3, with 12 bases aligning to TRBD2. Germline-derived CDR1 and CDR2 are SGDLS and YYNGEE. This CDR3 spans 15 amino acids. Trimming at V came to 3 bases and at J to 5 bases, leaving 4 bases not matched to a gene. CDR3 residues: CASSASGGAKDTQYF. The CDR3 bases are TGTGCCAGCAGCGCTAGCGGGGGGGCCAAAGATACGCAGTATTTT.

CDR3: CASSQGRETQYF. The CDR3 DNA sequence: TGTGCCAGCAGTCAGGGGCGGGAGACCCAGTACTTC. The V and J genes are TRBV6-6 and TRBJ2-5, with D perhaps TRBD1 (6 bases). Germline loops: CDR1 MNHNY, CDR2 SVGAGI (reference sequence). The germline V and J ends were trimmed by 5 bases and 5 bases, with 9 bases remaining between them. The CDR3 covers 12 residues.

J is TRBJ1-2 and V is TRBV25-1, with a weak D call TRBD1 (6 bases). The CDR3 loop spans 13 amino acids. Trimming took 6 bases from V and 3 from J, leaving 11 bases between them. From germline, CDR1 is MGHDK and CDR2 SYGVNS. CDR3 sequence: CASRGDTYYGYTF. Here the CDR3 DNA reads TGTGCCAGCAGGGGGGACACATACTATGGCTACACCTTC.

The table lists this clone with a few counts. This chain joins TRBV29-1 and TRBJ1-1, with D tentatively TRBD1 (6 bases). Trimming removed 3 bases from V and 10 bases from J, with 18 bases in between. Germline CDR1 reads SQVTM; CDR2 reads ANQGSEA. The CDR3 has 13 amino acids. CDR3 region: CSVDDTLKGGAFF. The CDR3 nucleotides read TGCAGCGTTGATGATACACTAAAAGGGGGAGCTTTCTTT.

V usage is TRBV27 and J usage is TRBJ1-1, with 7 bases that match TRBD1. V gave up 5 bases and J gave up 8 bases; unmatched junction bases: 14. Germline V lookup: CDR1 MNHEY, CDR2 SMNVEV (reference sequence). The CDR3 is 15 residues long. In DNA form, the CDR3 reads TGTGCCAGCAGTCTCCGGACAGGCGGGGGGCGAGAAGCTTTCTTT. Its protein is CASSLRTGGGREAFF.

The chain carries TRBV9 and TRBJ1-2; 9 bases are shared with TRBD1. The CDR3 is 15 amino acids. The germline CDR1 and CDR2 sequences are SGDLS and YYNGEE. Unmatched junction bases numbered 6, after V lost 4 bases and J lost 2 bases. The CDR3 region has the DNA TGTGCCAGCAGCTGGGGTGGACAGGGGAACTATGGCTACACCTTC. It translates to CASSWGGQGNYGYTF.

This clone was counted between two and nine times. The chain combines TRBV30 with TRBJ1-1, with D unresolved. The CDR3 contains 13 residues. The germline V and J ends were trimmed by 0 bases and 0 bases, with 5 bases remaining between them. Germline V gives CDR1 GTSNPN, CDR2 SVGIG (reference sequence). The DNA for the CDR3 is TGTGCCTGGAGTGTTAAGGTGAACACTGAAGCTTTCTTT. It yields the protein CAWSVKVNTEAFF.